A selection of T cell receptor beta chains follows, all from one sample in a study of blood T cell repertoires in COVID-19. TCRdb's table, derived via immunoSEQ multiplex PCR, lists solely in-frame clones and lacks some. The sample contains roughly 150,000 clones, about 88% of which appear only once. The sample was peripheral blood. These receptors were collected from a man aged 50 to 59 who had recovered from COVID-19. Both conserved end residues are part of each CDR3. The order of the fields is CDR3 length, D gene, clone size, V gene, J gene, CDR3 protein, CDR3 DNA. A D gene is named only where the DNA matches it firmly. Size tells how often a clone was seen (once, few, many) or the class of an expanded clone, and some rows leave it out.

length: 16; D: TRBD1; size: -; V: TRBV11-2; J: TRBJ1-2; CDR3: CASSFGVGTANYGYTF; DNA: TGTGCCAGCAGCTTTGGCGTAGGGACAGCTAACTATGGCTACACCTTC
length: 14; D: -; size: -; V: TRBV6-2/TRBV6-3; J: TRBJ2-1; CDR3: CASSYAGSYNEQFF; DNA: TGTGCCAGCAGTTACGCGGGCTCCTACAATGAGCAGTTCTTC
length: 14; D: -; size: -; V: TRBV19; J: TRBJ2-2; CDR3: CASNGQGYTGELFF; DNA: TGTGCCAGTAATGGTCAGGGATACACCGGGGAGCTGTTTTTT
length: 16; D: TRBD2; size: few; V: TRBV11-2; J: TRBJ2-3; CDR3: CASSLAGGGSTDTQYF; DNA: TGTGCCAGCAGCTTAGCGGGGGGAGGAAGCACAGATACGCAGTATTTT
length: 15; D: -; size: -; V: TRBV3-1/TRBV3-2; J: TRBJ2-1; CDR3: CASSQEMVRGHEQFF; DNA: TGTGCCAGCAGCCAAGAAATGGTCAGGGGACATGAGCAGTTCTTC
length: 15; D: -; size: -; V: TRBV5-3; J: TRBJ2-2; CDR3: CARSPNGEYTGELFF; DNA: TGTGCCAGAAGCCCTAACGGGGAGTACACCGGGGAGCTGTTTTTT
length: 15; D: TRBD1; size: -; V: TRBV7-6; J: TRBJ2-2; CDR3: CASMGDRVGAGELFF; DNA: TGTGCCAGCATGGGGGACAGGGTCGGGGCCGGGGAGCTGTTTTTT
length: 19; D: TRBD1; size: -; V: TRBV7-2; J: TRBJ1-3; CDR3: CASSLVADRVSSSGNTIYF; DNA: TGTGCCAGCAGCTTAGTAGCGGACAGGGTCTCCTCCTCTGGAAACACCATATATTTT
length: 12; D: -; size: few; V: TRBV9; J: TRBJ1-1; CDR3: CASSVAITEAFF; DNA: TGTGCCAGCAGCGTGGCAATCACTGAAGCTTTCTTT
length: 16; D: -; size: -; V: TRBV28; J: TRBJ2-7; CDR3: CASSAAGTRKAYEQYF; DNA: TGTGCCAGCAGTGCGGCCGGGACTCGCAAGGCCTACGAGCAGTACTTC
length: 15; D: -; size: -; V: TRBV28; J: TRBJ2-1; CDR3: CASSLGSGGYNEQFF; DNA: TGTGCCAGCAGTTTAGGGAGCGGAGGCTACAATGAGCAGTTCTTC
length: 15; D: -; size: once; V: TRBV2; J: TRBJ2-2; CDR3: CASSPVSGNTGELFF; DNA: TGTGCCAGCAGCCCTGTTAGCGGGAACACCGGGGAGCTGTTTTTT
length: 17; D: -; size: -; V: TRBV5-1; J: TRBJ1-6; CDR3: CASSLGQASSYNSPLHF; DNA: TGCGCCAGCAGCTTGGGCCAGGCGAGCTCCTATAATTCACCCCTCCACTTT
length: 16; D: TRBD1; size: once; V: TRBV2; J: TRBJ2-5; CDR3: CASSEVPGQGLETQYF; DNA: TGTGCCAGCAGTGAAGTACCGGGACAGGGATTAGAGACCCAGTACTTC
length: 13; D: -; size: once; V: TRBV28; J: TRBJ2-7; CDR3: CATSFNRVYEQYF; DNA: TGTGCCACCAGTTTTAACAGGGTATACGAGCAGTACTTC
length: 13; D: TRBD1; size: -; V: TRBV19; J: TRBJ1-1; CDR3: CASSPQGTTEAFF; DNA: TGTGCCAGTAGTCCACAGGGGACCACTGAAGCTTTCTTT
length: 17; D: TRBD1; size: -; V: TRBV5-1; J: TRBJ1-2; CDR3: CASSPGTGGWRGYGYTF; DNA: TGCGCCAGCAGCCCCGGGACAGGGGGCTGGAGAGGTTATGGCTACACCTTC
length: 14; D: -; size: once; V: TRBV2; J: TRBJ1-2; CDR3: CASSLDIPRSGYTF; DNA: TGTGCCAGCAGTTTGGACATCCCCCGGAGCGGCTACACCTTC
length: 14; D: -; size: once; V: TRBV7-2; J: TRBJ2-4; CDR3: CASSLVPRGDIQYF; DNA: TGTGCCAGCAGCTTAGTACCCAGGGGAGACATTCAGTACTTC